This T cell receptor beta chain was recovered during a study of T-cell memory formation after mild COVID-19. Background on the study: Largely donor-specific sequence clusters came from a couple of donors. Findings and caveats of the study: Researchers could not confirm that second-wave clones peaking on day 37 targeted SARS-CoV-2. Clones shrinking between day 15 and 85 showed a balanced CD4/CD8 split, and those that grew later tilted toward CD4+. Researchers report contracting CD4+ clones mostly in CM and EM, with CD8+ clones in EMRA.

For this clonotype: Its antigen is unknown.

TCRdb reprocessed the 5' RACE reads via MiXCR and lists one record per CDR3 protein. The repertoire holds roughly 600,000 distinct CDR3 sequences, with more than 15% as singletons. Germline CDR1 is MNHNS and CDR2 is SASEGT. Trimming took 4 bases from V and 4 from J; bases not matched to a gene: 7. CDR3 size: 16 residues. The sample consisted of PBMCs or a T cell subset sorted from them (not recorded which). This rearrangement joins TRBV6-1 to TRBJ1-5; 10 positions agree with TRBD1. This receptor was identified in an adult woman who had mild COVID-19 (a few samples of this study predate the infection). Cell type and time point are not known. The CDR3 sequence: CASSARDRGQNQPQHF. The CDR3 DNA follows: TGTGCCAGCAGTGCCCGGGACAGGGGCCAGAATCAGCCCCAGCATTTT.